This TCR beta chain was retrieved from a study of T cell changes during pregnancy in multiple sclerosis (dated by TCRdb to about 2019). Looking at the study overall: Changes in the T cell repertoire over the course of pregnancy were examined in this study in women with multiple sclerosis.

Library construction relied on the immunoSEQ multiplex PCR assay. TCRdb provides this immuneACCESS table in a form limited to in-frame rearrangements. Some clones are lacking; in checked studies, under half of them reflect an unresolved V gene, and why the rest are absent is not known. Recorded for this sample are some 81,000 clones; 93% of them occurred a single time. The ten largest account for 2.5% to 3% of the sample. On this clone: It has no known antigen specificity. No much larger clone exists at a distance of one base, and base qualities are not known.

Material: peripheral blood, obtained after pregnancy. The sequence was obtained from a female donor in good health, enrolled as a control in a pregnancy study.

The sequence in DNA is TGTGCCAGCAGCCAGGGGTATGGCTACACCTTC. Translation gives CASSQGYGYTF. The rearrangement joined TRBV2 to TRBJ1-2; the D segment could be TRBD1, given 6 matching bases. Including the terminal cysteine and phenylalanine, the CDR3 comprises 11 residues. The retained sequence is limited to the CDR3, 33 bases, with the frame set at the first base. V is cut by 6 bases and J by 5 bases, and the space between the germline ends is 7 bases. The germline V gene provides CDR1 SNHLY and CDR2 FYNNEI.